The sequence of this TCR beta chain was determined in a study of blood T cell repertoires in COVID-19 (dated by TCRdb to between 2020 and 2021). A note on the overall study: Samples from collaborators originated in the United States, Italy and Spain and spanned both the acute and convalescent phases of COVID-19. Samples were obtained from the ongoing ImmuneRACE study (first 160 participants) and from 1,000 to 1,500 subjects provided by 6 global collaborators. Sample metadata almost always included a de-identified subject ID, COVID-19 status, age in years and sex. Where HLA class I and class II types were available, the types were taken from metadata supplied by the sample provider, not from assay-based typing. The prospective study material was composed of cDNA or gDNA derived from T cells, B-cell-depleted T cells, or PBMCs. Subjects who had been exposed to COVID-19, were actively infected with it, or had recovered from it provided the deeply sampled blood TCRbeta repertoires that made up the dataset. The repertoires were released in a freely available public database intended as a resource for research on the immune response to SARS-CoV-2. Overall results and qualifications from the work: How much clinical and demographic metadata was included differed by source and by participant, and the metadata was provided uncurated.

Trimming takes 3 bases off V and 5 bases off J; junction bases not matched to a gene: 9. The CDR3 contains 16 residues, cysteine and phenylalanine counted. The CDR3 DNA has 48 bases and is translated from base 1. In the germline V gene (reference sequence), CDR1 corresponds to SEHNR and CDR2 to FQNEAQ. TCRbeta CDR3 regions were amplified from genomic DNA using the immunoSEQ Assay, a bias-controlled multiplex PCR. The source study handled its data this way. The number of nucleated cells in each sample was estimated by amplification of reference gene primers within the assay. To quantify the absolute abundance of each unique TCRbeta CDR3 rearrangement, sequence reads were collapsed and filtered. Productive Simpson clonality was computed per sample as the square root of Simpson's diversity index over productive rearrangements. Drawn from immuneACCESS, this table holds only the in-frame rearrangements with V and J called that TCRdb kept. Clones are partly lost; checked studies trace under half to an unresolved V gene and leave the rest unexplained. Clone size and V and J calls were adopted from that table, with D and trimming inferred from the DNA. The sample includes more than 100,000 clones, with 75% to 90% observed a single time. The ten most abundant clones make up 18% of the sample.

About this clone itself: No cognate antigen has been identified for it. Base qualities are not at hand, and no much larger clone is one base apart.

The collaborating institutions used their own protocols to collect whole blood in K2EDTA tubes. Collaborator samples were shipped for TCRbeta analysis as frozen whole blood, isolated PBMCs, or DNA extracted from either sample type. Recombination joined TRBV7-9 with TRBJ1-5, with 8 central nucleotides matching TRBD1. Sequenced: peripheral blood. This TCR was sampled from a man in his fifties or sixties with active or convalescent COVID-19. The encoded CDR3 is CASSFSTGASHQPQHF. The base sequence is TGTGCCAGCAGCTTCTCGACAGGGGCTTCTCATCAGCCCCAGCATTTT. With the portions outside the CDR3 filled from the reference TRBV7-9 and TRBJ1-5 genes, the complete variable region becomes DTGVSQNPRHKITKRGQNVTFRCDPISEHNRLYWYRQTLGQGPEFLTYFQNEAQLEKSRLLSDRFSAERPKGSFSTLEIQRTEQGDSAMYLCASSFSTGASHQPQHFGDGTRLSIL.